A selection of T cell receptor beta chains follows, all from one sample in a study of T cell changes during pregnancy in multiple sclerosis. Assay used: immunoSEQ multiplex PCR; TCRdb lists only in-frame clones, some missing. Among approximately 85,000 clones listed, approximately 91% were seen once. Specimen: peripheral blood, collected in the first trimester of pregnancy. These receptors were obtained from a female donor with multiple sclerosis, enrolled in a pregnancy study. Each CDR3 is given with its conserved first and last residue. D genes are given only for firm matches. Not all rows give a size; the values are once, few, many and, for expanded clones, a class.

d_call: .; clone_size: .; j_call: TRBJ2-3; v_call: TRBV6-1; cdr3_nt: TGTGCCGGGACGACAGGCCGTGTCCCAGATACGCAGTATTTT; cdr3_aa: CAGTTGRVPDTQYF
d_call: TRBD2; clone_size: .; j_call: TRBJ2-3; v_call: TRBV5-5; cdr3_nt: TGTGCCAGCAGCCCGGCGGTGCTAGCGGGAGGGCCAGATACGCAGTATTTT; cdr3_aa: CASSPAVLAGGPDTQYF
d_call: .; clone_size: few; j_call: TRBJ1-4; v_call: TRBV6-5; cdr3_nt: TGTGCCAGCAGTTACACCGGGGAAAAACTGTTTTTT; cdr3_aa: CASSYTGEKLFF
d_call: .; clone_size: .; j_call: TRBJ1-2; v_call: TRBV19; cdr3_nt: TGTGCCAGTAGTACCCCGGGAGGCTACACCTTC; cdr3_aa: CASSTPGGYTF
d_call: .; clone_size: .; j_call: TRBJ1-3; v_call: TRBV9; cdr3_nt: TGTGCCAGCAGCGTATTCGAACAGTCCACCTCTGGAAACACCATATATTTT; cdr3_aa: CASSVFEQSTSGNTIYF
d_call: .; clone_size: .; j_call: TRBJ1-2; v_call: TRBV27; cdr3_nt: TGTGCCAGCAGTTGGGCAGTCGGCTATGGCTACACCTTC; cdr3_aa: CASSWAVGYGYTF
d_call: .; clone_size: .; j_call: TRBJ1-1; v_call: TRBV19; cdr3_nt: TGTGCCAGTAGTTGGGGGCGTAATGCTGAAGCTTTCTTT; cdr3_aa: CASSWGRNAEAFF
d_call: .; clone_size: .; j_call: TRBJ1-5; v_call: TRBV10-1; cdr3_nt: TGCGCCAGCAGTGAGTCGCTCGACTTAGGCAATCAGCCCCAGCATTTT; cdr3_aa: CASSESLDLGNQPQHF
d_call: .; clone_size: .; j_call: TRBJ2-5; v_call: TRBV18; cdr3_nt: TGTGCCAGCTCGGACTACTTAGCAGAGGAGACCCAGTACTTC; cdr3_aa: CASSDYLAEETQYF
d_call: .; clone_size: .; j_call: TRBJ2-5; v_call: TRBV2; cdr3_nt: TGTGCCAGCAGTGTCCTAGGAGGTGAGGAGACCCAGTACTTC; cdr3_aa: CASSVLGGEETQYF
d_call: .; clone_size: .; j_call: TRBJ1-2; v_call: TRBV7-9; cdr3_nt: TGTGCCAGCAGCTTACCCTACCGGGTCCCGAAACGTGATTATGGCTACACCTTC; cdr3_aa: CASSLPYRVPKRDYGYTF
d_call: .; clone_size: .; j_call: TRBJ1-5; v_call: TRBV2; cdr3_nt: TGTGCCAGCAGGGCCGAAGTTGGTAGCAATCAGCCCCAGCATTTT; cdr3_aa: CASRAEVGSNQPQHF
d_call: .; clone_size: .; j_call: TRBJ2-4; v_call: TRBV2; cdr3_nt: TGTGCCAGCAGGAGGGATTGGGAACTCGGGAACATTCAGTACTTC; cdr3_aa: CASRRDWELGNIQYF
d_call: .; clone_size: .; j_call: TRBJ1-3; v_call: TRBV19; cdr3_nt: TGTGCCAGTAGGACCACAGGGAGCTCTGGAAACACCATATATTTT; cdr3_aa: CASRTTGSSGNTIYF
d_call: .; clone_size: .; j_call: TRBJ2-7; v_call: TRBV9; cdr3_nt: TGTGCCAGCAGCGTAGCGAGCGGTTGGTCCTACGAGCAGTACTTC; cdr3_aa: CASSVASGWSYEQYF
d_call: TRBD1; clone_size: few; j_call: TRBJ1-1; v_call: TRBV5-1; cdr3_nt: TGCGCCAGCAGCTGGACAGGGATGAACACTGAAGCTTTCTTT; cdr3_aa: CASSWTGMNTEAFF
d_call: .; clone_size: .; j_call: TRBJ1-2; v_call: TRBV6-5; cdr3_nt: TGTGCCAGCAGTTTGGACAGTAACTATGGCTACACCTTC; cdr3_aa: CASSLDSNYGYTF
d_call: TRBD1; clone_size: .; j_call: TRBJ1-2; v_call: TRBV4-1; cdr3_nt: TGCGCCAGCAGCCAAGATGGACAGGGGAACGCTAACTATGGCTACACCTTC; cdr3_aa: CASSQDGQGNANYGYTF
d_call: TRBD2; clone_size: .; j_call: TRBJ2-5; v_call: TRBV6-5; cdr3_nt: TGTGCCAGCAGTTACCCGGGGGGGAGCCAAGAGACCCAGTACTTC; cdr3_aa: CASSYPGGSQETQYF
d_call: .; clone_size: .; j_call: TRBJ1-2; v_call: TRBV27; cdr3_nt: TGTGCCAGCAGTTTATCAGGGGCGGCAGTCTATGGCTACACCTTC; cdr3_aa: CASSLSGAAVYGYTF
d_call: .; clone_size: .; j_call: TRBJ2-1; v_call: TRBV4-2; cdr3_nt: TGTGCCAGCAGCTCGTGGGGGCCCTACAATGAGCAGTTCTTC; cdr3_aa: CASSSWGPYNEQFF
d_call: TRBD2; clone_size: .; j_call: TRBJ2-5; v_call: TRBV29-1; cdr3_nt: TGCAGCGTAGCCCCCCCGGCGGGGGGTCTGGAGACCCAGTACTTC; cdr3_aa: CSVAPPAGGLETQYF
d_call: .; clone_size: once; j_call: TRBJ2-2; v_call: TRBV5-1; cdr3_nt: TGCGCCAGCAGCCTTAGAACCGCGGACACCGGGGAGCTGTTTTTT; cdr3_aa: CASSLRTADTGELFF
d_call: .; clone_size: .; j_call: TRBJ1-5; v_call: TRBV5-5; cdr3_nt: TGTGCCAGCAGCTCAAATGTGGGGGGGGCGAGCAATCAGCCCCAGCATTTT; cdr3_aa: CASSSNVGGASNQPQHF